These T cell receptor beta chains were read from a single sample in a study of graft-versus-host responses after intestinal transplantation. Data came from immunoSEQ multiplex PCR; TCRdb stores just in-frame clones and leaves some out. This table holds about 64,000 clones, just under 95% found once. Source: bone marrow, taken 734 days after intestinal transplantation. All receptors come from a human patient who received an intestinal transplant, so some T cells may come from the graft donor. Each CDR3 is given with its conserved first and last residue. D genes are given only for firm matches. The listing skips clone size in some rows; elsewhere it reads once, few, many or a size class.

J gene: TRBJ2-1; V gene: TRBV19; D gene: TRBD2; clone size: -; CDR3 DNA: TGTGCCAGTACCTTAGCGGGAGAGGGCGATGAGCAGTTCTTC; CDR3 protein: CASTLAGEGDEQFF
J gene: TRBJ2-7; V gene: TRBV7-9; D gene: -; clone size: once; CDR3 DNA: TGTGCCAGCAGCTTTGCCAGGGAAATTAACGAGCAGTACTTC; CDR3 protein: CASSFAREINEQYF
J gene: TRBJ2-1; V gene: TRBV7-6; D gene: TRBD2; clone size: -; CDR3 DNA: TGTGCCAGCAGCTTAAGGCTAGCGGGAGGGCCGAATGAGCAGTTCTTC; CDR3 protein: CASSLRLAGGPNEQFF
J gene: TRBJ2-7; V gene: TRBV2; D gene: TRBD2; clone size: -; CDR3 DNA: TGTGCCAGCAGTCTGATTAGCGGGGGCCCCTACGAGCAGTACTTC; CDR3 protein: CASSLISGGPYEQYF
J gene: TRBJ1-2; V gene: TRBV2; D gene: -; clone size: -; CDR3 DNA: TGTGCCAGCAGTGAAGGGCCACCTGACGGCTACACCTTC; CDR3 protein: CASSEGPPDGYTF
J gene: TRBJ1-4; V gene: TRBV5-1; D gene: TRBD1; clone size: -; CDR3 DNA: TGCGCCAGCAGCCGTACAGGGGATAATGAAAAACTGTTTTTT; CDR3 protein: CASSRTGDNEKLFF
J gene: TRBJ1-6; V gene: TRBV14; D gene: -; clone size: -; CDR3 DNA: TGTGCCAGCAGCCTTCTCGGGGGGACATATAATTCACCCCTCCACTTT; CDR3 protein: CASSLLGGTYNSPLHF
J gene: TRBJ2-1; V gene: TRBV14; D gene: -; clone size: -; CDR3 DNA: TGTGCCAGCAGCCAAGTCGGGCGGGGAACCTACAATGAGCAGTTCTTC; CDR3 protein: CASSQVGRGTYNEQFF
J gene: TRBJ2-3; V gene: TRBV5-1; D gene: TRBD1; clone size: -; CDR3 DNA: TGCGCCAGCAGCTTTCCTCCGGGACAGCCCACAGATACGCAGTATTTT; CDR3 protein: CASSFPPGQPTDTQYF
J gene: TRBJ2-7; V gene: TRBV6-5; D gene: TRBD1; clone size: -; CDR3 DNA: TGTGCCAGCAGTTCAAGGACAGGCGGAACCTACGAGCAGTACTTC; CDR3 protein: CASSSRTGGTYEQYF
J gene: TRBJ2-7; V gene: TRBV10-3; D gene: TRBD1; clone size: -; CDR3 DNA: TGTGCCATCAGTGTAGAAACAGGGGGCTTCTACGAGCAGTACTTC; CDR3 protein: CAISVETGGFYEQYF
J gene: TRBJ1-2; V gene: TRBV5-1; D gene: -; clone size: -; CDR3 DNA: TGCGCCAGCAGCTTGGACCGGGGCAATTATGCGGGCTACACCTTC; CDR3 protein: CASSLDRGNYAGYTF
J gene: TRBJ2-5; V gene: TRBV7-3; D gene: -; clone size: -; CDR3 DNA: TGTGCCAGCAGCGCCCTAGGGGGTGAAGAGACCCAGTACTTC; CDR3 protein: CASSALGGEETQYF
J gene: TRBJ1-2; V gene: TRBV7-2; D gene: -; clone size: -; CDR3 DNA: TGTGCCAGCAGCCCCCAAGGGGGAAGGAATGGCTACACCTTC; CDR3 protein: CASSPQGGRNGYTF
J gene: TRBJ1-1; V gene: TRBV6-5; D gene: -; clone size: -; CDR3 DNA: TGTGCCAGCAGTCCGAGACGGATTAACACTGAAGCTTTCTTT; CDR3 protein: CASSPRRINTEAFF
J gene: TRBJ1-2; V gene: TRBV6-4; D gene: TRBD1; clone size: -; CDR3 DNA: TGTGCCAGCAGTGACGCCCAGGGGGGTGGCTACACCTTC; CDR3 protein: CASSDAQGGGYTF
J gene: TRBJ2-7; V gene: TRBV6-6; D gene: -; clone size: -; CDR3 DNA: TGTGCCAGCACTCCTGGACTATCCTACGAGCAGTACTTC; CDR3 protein: CASTPGLSYEQYF
J gene: TRBJ2-5; V gene: TRBV5-1; D gene: -; clone size: -; CDR3 DNA: TGCGCCAGCAGCTTGGTCGCCAGGGGACCACAAGAGACCCAGTACTTC; CDR3 protein: CASSLVARGPQETQYF
J gene: TRBJ1-2; V gene: TRBV5-4; D gene: -; clone size: -; CDR3 DNA: TGTGCCAGCAGCTTGGATATCAGGGGCTATGGCTACACCTTC; CDR3 protein: CASSLDIRGYGYTF
J gene: TRBJ2-1; V gene: TRBV5-4; D gene: TRBD2; clone size: -; CDR3 DNA: TGTGCCAGCAGCACCGTAGCGGGAGGGCCAGGCAATGAGCAGTTCTTC; CDR3 protein: CASSTVAGGPGNEQFF